The subject of this entry is one T cell receptor (beta chain). The germline gives CDR1 WNHNN, CDR2 SYGVQD (reference sequence). CDR3 length: 14 amino acids. Trimming took off 9 bases at V and 1 base at J, with 15 bases between the two ends. The PCR contained 60 Vbeta and 13 Jbeta primers. Libraries were prepared by immunoSEQ multiplex PCR; TCRdb keeps only in-frame clonotypes and omits some of them. This table holds some 170,000 clones, approximately 78% found once. The entry originates in a study of cytomegalovirus exposure and HLA in healthy donors. This chain uses TRBV10-1 with TRBJ1-1, with D possibly being TRBD1 (5 bases). The sequencing input was PBMCs. The receptor was derived from a human donor in good health. DNA of the CDR3: TGCGCCAGTCCTGGGTGGGGGGGGAACACTGAAGCTTTCTTT. Translating gives CASPGWGGNTEAFF.